The next 18 T cell receptor beta chains were all read from a single sample in a study of early T cells in non-severe SARS-CoV-2 infection. MiXCR, applied by TCRdb to the 5' RACE reads, yields one record per CDR3 protein. The data contain tens of thousands of distinct CDR3 sequences, 4.8% of them singletons. The specimen sequenced was whole blood. Receptors originate from an adult who was a healthcare worker with PCR-confirmed SARS-CoV-2 infection or an uninfected control (not recorded which).

This clonotype was seen at least ten times. V and J are TRBV5-1 and TRBJ1-1; D possibly corresponds to TRBD1 (6 bases). The CDR3 has 14 residues. Trimming stripped 2 bases from V and 2 bases from J, with 10 bases between. Germline CDR1 SGHRS, CDR2 YFSETQ. The CDR3: CASSFAGANTEAFF. The CDR3 DNA is TGCGCCAGCAGCTTCGCAGGGGCTAACACTGAAGCTTTCTTT. Drawing the rest from reference TRBV5-1 and TRBJ1-1, the complete variable domain is KAGVTQTPRYLIKTRGQQVTLSCSPISGHRSVSWYQQTPGQGLQFLFEYFSETQRNKGNFPGRFSGRQFSNSRSEMNVSTLELGDSALYLCASSFAGANTEAFFGQGTRLTVV.

The table lists this clonotype with many counts. The gene calls are TRBV19 and TRBJ2-7; 7 bases fit TRBD1. Germline assignment: CDR1 LNHDA and CDR2 SQIVND (reference sequence). V dropped 8 bases and J dropped 6; count of bases not matched to a gene: 10. The CDR3 has 13 amino acids. Here the CDR3 DNA reads TGTGCCAGTGCCAAACAGGGGAGTTCCGAGCAGTACTTC. This translates into CASAKQGSSEQYF.

This clonotype was observed many times. The chain links TRBV27 to TRBJ1-4; D remains unclear. This CDR3 contains 16 residues. Germline V gives CDR1 MNHEY, CDR2 SMNVEV (reference sequence). Deletions cut 0 bases from V and 2 bases from J, with 10 bases between. CDR3 sequence reads: CASSLSAGFTNEKLFF. For the CDR3, the DNA is TGTGCCAGCAGTTTATCCGCCGGGTTCACTAATGAAAAACTGTTTTTT.

This clonotype was picked up many times. The genes are TRBV12-3 or TRBV12-4 and TRBJ1-2; D possibly corresponds to TRBD1 (6 bases). The CDR3 loop spans 13 amino acids. Trimming removed 6 bases at V and 7 bases at J, with 15 bases between. This CDR3 reads CASSQTGSGGYTF. As DNA, the CDR3 is TGTGCCAGCAGCCAGACAGGTAGCGGTGGCTACACCTTC.

This clonotype showed up many times. This chain links TRBV3-1 with TRBJ2-1, with 7 bases aligning to TRBD1. Trimming took 8 bases from V and 9 from J; bases not matched to a gene: 16. The CDR3 is 15 amino acids. Germline assignment: CDR1 LGHDT and CDR2 YNNKEL (reference sequence). The CDR3 protein is CASGRQGVGWGEQFF. CDR3 sequence (DNA): TGTGCCAGCGGAAGACAGGGAGTAGGGTGGGGTGAGCAGTTCTTC.

This clonotype was recorded at least ten times. The V and J genes are TRBV4-1 and TRBJ1-2; possibly TRBD1 for D (5 bases). CDR1 and CDR2 from the germline V gene are MGHRA and YSYEKL. The CDR3 has 17 residues. Deletions cut 0 bases from V and 8 bases from J, with 22 bases between. CDR3 sequence (DNA): TGCGCCAGCAGCCAAGATTATATGGGGCAGAGTTTCCGAGGCTACACCTTC. It specifies CASSQDYMGQSFRGYTF.

This clonotype was counted between two and nine times. The chain joins TRBV9 to TRBJ2-5, with 13 bases fitting TRBD2. Germline trimming cut 1 base from V and 8 bases from J; bases unmatched to any gene: 11. Germline values: CDR1 SGDLS, CDR2 YYNGEE. CDR3 length equals 17 residues. The CDR3 DNA sequence: TGTGCCAGCAGCGTACAGCCGACTAGCGGGGGGCCCGGTACCCAGTACTTC. Translation gives CASSVQPTSGGPGTQYF.

The chain uses TRBV23-1 and TRBJ2-1; possible D gene TRBD2, 5 bases. TRBV23-1 is an open reading frame, and its role is uncertain. The CDR3 is 18 residues long. Between the trimmed V and J ends, which lost 0 bases and 10 bases, there was a span of 25 bases. CDR3 DNA: TGCGCCAGCAGTCAATCGGGTTTGAGGCGGGCTCATTTGCCCGAGCAGTTCTTC. It specifies CASSQSGLRRAHLPEQFF.

For the CDR3, the DNA is TGTGCCAGCACCTCGGGGAACTCCTACAATGAGCAGTTCTTC. It translates to CASTSGNSYNEQFF. This rearrangement joins TRBV12-3 or TRBV12-4 to TRBJ2-1; D possibly corresponds to TRBD2 (5 bases). With 7 bases removed from V and 0 bases from J, the gap between germline ends came to 10 bases. The length of the CDR3 is 14 residues.

This clonotype turned up a few times. This chain uses TRBV18 with TRBJ1-1; 12 bases match TRBD1. The CDR3 is made up of 16 amino acids. V shed 0 bases, J shed 4 bases, and the junction held 3 bases outside the gene matches. The V gene's germline CDR1 is KGHSH and CDR2 LQKENI. CDR3 DNA: TGTGCCAGCTCACCACCGGGGACAGGGGGCCTCACTGAAGCTTTCTTT. Its translation is CASSPPGTGGLTEAFF.

In this sample, this clonotype turned up many times. The V and J genes are TRBV3-1 and TRBJ1-1; D gene uncertain. The CDR3 runs to 13 residues. Trimming removed 5 bases from V and 5 bases from J, with 12 bases in between. Germline V lookup: CDR1 LGHDT, CDR2 YNNKEL (reference sequence). CDR3 coding DNA: TGTGCCAGCAGCTCCACCCTCGAGACTGAAGCTTTCTTT. Translation gives CASSSTLETEAFF.

This clonotype was counted only a few times. The chain is built from TRBV6-5 and TRBJ2-6; 7 positions agree with TRBD1. The CDR3 consists of 19 residues. Per germline, CDR1 MNHEY and CDR2 SVGAGI. V shed 0 bases and J 0 bases; nucleotides not matched to a gene: 8. This CDR3 reads CASSYSGQIFSSGANVLTF. CDR3 coding DNA: TGTGCCAGCAGTTACTCGGGACAGATCTTTTCCTCTGGGGCCAACGTCCTGACTTTC.

This clonotype came up many times. The rearrangement joins TRBV30 to TRBJ2-1; possible D gene TRBD2, 6 bases. The CDR3 runs 15 residues. The V end lost 3 bases, the J end lost 0 bases, and 12 bases lay between the germline ends. Germline V gives CDR1 GTSNPN, CDR2 SVGIG (reference sequence). Written as DNA, the CDR3 is TGTGCCTGGAGAGGAGGGGATAGCTCCTACAATGAGCAGTTCTTC. Residues: CAWRGGDSSYNEQFF.

The chain couples TRBV5-6 to TRBJ1-4; TRBD1 matches at 8 bases. Germline V lookup: CDR1 SGHDT, CDR2 YYEEEE. The CDR3 spans 15 residues. V lost 4 bases to trimming and J lost 7 bases; unmatched junction nucleotides: 9. The CDR3 protein is CASSKMTGEAEKLFF. The CDR3 DNA reads as TGTGCCAGCAGCAAGATGACAGGGGAGGCTGAAAAACTGTTTTTT.

The rearrangement links TRBV21-1 to TRBJ1-4; the D call of TRBD1 is as the table states it, not checked on the DNA. TRBV21-1 is assigned pseudogene status. The CDR3 is 15 residues long. The CDR3 loop reads CASSTQTGCNEKLFF. The CDR3, as DNA: TGTGCCAGCAGCACCCAGACAGGATGTAATGAAAAACTGTTTTTT.

The genes are TRBV20-1 and TRBJ1-1, with a weak D call TRBD1 (6 bases). The germline CDR1 and CDR2 sequences are DFQATT and SNEGSKA (reference sequence). The CDR3 runs 16 residues. The germline V and J ends were trimmed by 5 bases and 0 bases, with 19 bases remaining between them. The DNA of the CDR3 is TGCAGTGCTGTAAGGCCAGGGGCCTCGATGAACACTGAAGCTTTCTTT. Translation gives CSAVRPGASMNTEAFF.

The sample holds many counts of this clonotype. The CDR3 bases are TGTGCCAGCAGACCTTCCGTAAGACGGGTGAACACTGAAGCTTTCTTT. This codes for CASRPSVRRVNTEAFF. The rearrangement links TRBV28 to TRBJ1-1, with D hard to call. The ends were cut back, 6 bases at V and 0 bases at J, with 17 bases in the middle. The CDR3 spans 16 residues. Germline-derived CDR1 and CDR2 are MDHEN and SYDVKM.

This clonotype was observed a handful of times. V gene TRBV7-2 combines with J gene TRBJ1-3, with D possibly matching TRBD1 (5 bases). This CDR3 contains 14 residues. Trimming removed 2 bases from V and 0 bases from J, with 5 bases in between. CDR1 and CDR2 (germline): SGHTA, FQGNSA. CDR3 DNA: TGTGCCAGCAGCTTACAGGGCTCTGGAAACACCATATATTTT. Translated, it gives CASSLQGSGNTIYF.